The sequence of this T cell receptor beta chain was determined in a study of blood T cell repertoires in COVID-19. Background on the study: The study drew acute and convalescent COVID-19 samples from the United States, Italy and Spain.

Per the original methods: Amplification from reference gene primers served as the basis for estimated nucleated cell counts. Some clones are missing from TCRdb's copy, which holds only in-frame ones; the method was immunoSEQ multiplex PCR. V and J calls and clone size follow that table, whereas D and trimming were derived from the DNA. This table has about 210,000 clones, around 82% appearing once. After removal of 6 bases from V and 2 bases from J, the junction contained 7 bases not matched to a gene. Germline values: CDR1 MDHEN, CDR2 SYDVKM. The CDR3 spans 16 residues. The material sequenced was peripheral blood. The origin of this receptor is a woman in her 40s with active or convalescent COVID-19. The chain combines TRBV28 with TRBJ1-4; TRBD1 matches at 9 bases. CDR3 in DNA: TGTGCCAGCAGCGGGGCGGACAGGGGTACTAATGAAAAACTGTTTTTT. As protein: CASSGADRGTNEKLFF.